This note documents a single T cell receptor (beta chain) sequence. These data belong to a study of blood T cell repertoires in COVID-19. Study-level information: Sites in the United States, Italy and Spain provided acute and convalescent COVID-19 samples. T cells, B-cell-depleted T cells, or PBMCs provided the cDNA or gDNA that served as material.

The CDR3 runs to 17 residues. J was trimmed by 0 bases and V by 1 base; bases with no gene match: 6. Germline lookup yields CDR1 SGHNT and CDR2 YYREEE (reference sequence). As originally analysed: Reference gene primer amplification gave estimated nucleated cell counts. TCRdb's copy holds only in-frame clones and misses some; the assay was immunoSEQ multiplex PCR. V, J and clone size are those of that table, while D and trimming were read from the DNA. Of hundreds of thousands of clones listed, roughly 87% were seen once; the top ten hold about 2.5%. The TCR was taken from a young man with active or convalescent COVID-19. The genes are TRBV5-4 and TRBJ2-7, with 11 bases matching TRBD1. The sample comprised peripheral blood. The DNA for the CDR3 is TGTGCCAGCAGCTTGTCTGGTGGGACAGGGGGCTCCTACGAGCAGTACTTC. Amino acid sequence: CASSLSGGTGGSYEQYF.